This is a list of T cell receptor beta chains from one sample in a study of PD-1 blockade in mismatch repair-deficient tumors. Clones were sequenced by immunoSEQ multiplex PCR, and TCRdb holds only the in-frame ones, with some missing. The sample includes some 110,000 clones, over 65% seen only once; the top ten take approximately 5%. The specimen was peripheral blood, collected roughly 13 months after starting pembrolizumab. The receptors shown here come from an adult with mismatch repair-deficient cancer. The CDR3 runs from the conserved cysteine through the conserved F or W.

V,J,CDR3
TRBV27,TRBJ2-7,CASKGGRGLPPYEQYF
TRBV4-1,TRBJ2-5,CASSPVEGGETQYF
TRBV5-4,TRBJ2-7,CASSLFSGGEQYF
TRBV7-9,TRBJ1-2,CASSRPGPLYGYTF
TRBV7-3,TRBJ2-5,CASSLNLQETQYF
TRBV5-4,TRBJ2-1,CASSLKLAYNEQFF
TRBV6-5,TRBJ2-1,CASSYRPKGNEQFF
TRBV11-2,TRBJ2-7,CASSLGPPIRNEQYF
TRBV30,TRBJ2-5,CAWSAGLGFGETQYF
TRBV7-8,TRBJ2-2,CASSPSPRRDTGELFF
TRBV10-3,TRBJ2-1,CAISEWGTSSTNEQFF
TRBV5-1,TRBJ2-1,CASSLHRGTTDEQFF